This entry lists 5 T cell receptor beta chains sequenced from one sample in a study of blood T cells in healthy people across ages. With a J-beta primer mix and a sample-barcoded 5' primer, a second PCR ran about 6 to 11 cycles. TCRdb reanalysed the 5' RACE reads using MiXCR and keeps one entry per CDR3 protein. The top ten hold 5% to 7% of the sample, which has around 1.5 million distinct CDR3 sequences, around 59% seen once. Specimen: blood. These receptors were collected from a man in his late teens or twenties in good health.

This chain links TRBV18 with TRBJ1-2, with D possibly TRBD1 on 5 matching bases. There are 14 residues in the CDR3. Trimming stripped 3 bases from V and 12 bases from J, with 20 bases between. CDR1 KGHSH and CDR2 LQKENI come from the germline V gene. The CDR3 region has the DNA TGTGCCAGCTCACCCGTGGGGCAGACAAGGATAGACACCTTC. It translates to CASSPVGQTRIDTF.

This clonotype appeared a single time. The rearrangement links TRBV20-1 to TRBJ2-5, with TRBD2 identical over 14 bases. CDR1 and CDR2 (germline): DFQATT, SNEGSKA (reference sequence). CDR3 length equals 19 residues. V gave up 0 bases and J gave up 3 bases; unmatched junction bases: 12. The CDR3 loop reads CSARDLFGTSGSREETQYF. The CDR3 coding sequence is TGCAGTGCTAGAGATTTGTTTGGGACTAGCGGGAGTAGAGAAGAGACCCAGTACTTC.

This clonotype was counted a few times. J is TRBJ2-7 and V is TRBV13; D remains unclear. Germline V CDR1 and CDR2: PRHDT, FYEKMQ (reference sequence). Between the trimmed V and J ends, which lost 6 bases and 4 bases, there was a span of 19 bases. The CDR3 is 15 residues long. The CDR3 nucleotides read TGTGCCAGCAGGCCCTTGGCATTCAAACGGTACGAGCAGTACTTC. Translation: CASRPLAFKRYEQYF.

This chain links TRBV29-1 with TRBJ1-4; D may be TRBD1 (6 bases). This CDR3 has 16 residues. Trimming removed 4 bases at V and 7 bases at J, with 22 bases between. CDR1 is SQVTM, CDR2 ANQGSEA, per germline. CDR3 nucleotide sequence: TGCAGCGTTGCGAACTCCCGGGACATCGGGAGTGAAAAACTGTTTTTT. Its translation: CSVANSRDIGSEKLFF.

There are a few counts of this clonotype. The J gene is TRBJ1-2, the V gene TRBV7-9, with TRBD1 identical over 8 bases. The CDR3 sequence is 13 residues long. The germline CDR1 and CDR2 sequences are SEHNR and FQNEAQ (reference sequence). With V trimmed by 4 bases and J by 8 bases, 6 bases remained unmatched. CDR3 DNA: TGTGCCAGCAGCTCTCCGGGACAGGAAGGCTACACCTTC. This codes for CASSSPGQEGYTF.